Shown below are 30 T cell receptor beta chains from a single sample sequenced in a study. MiXCR was run by TCRdb on the RT-PCR reads, yielding one entry per CDR3 protein. The table shows around 700,000 distinct CDR3 sequences, with 14% occurring only once. The sequenced material came from memory CD4+ T cells from blood. The receptors originated from a female donor in good health, serving as a healthy control.

This clonotype occurred many times. The chain combines TRBV29-1 with TRBJ2-2; TRBD1 matches 7 bases. The CDR3 contains 14 residues. The J segment lost 2 bases and the V segment lost 6 bases, leaving 6 bases of the junction unmatched. Germline CDR1 SQVTM, CDR2 ANQGSEA. CDR3 region: CSVHRGTNTGELFF. CDR3 nucleotide sequence: TGCAGCGTCCACAGGGGAACTAACACCGGGGAGCTGTTTTTT.

There are many counts of this clonotype. This CDR3 reads CASSPGQATGDTQYF. As DNA, the CDR3 is TGCGCCAGCAGCCCGGGACAGGCCACGGGAGATACGCAGTATTTT. V and J are TRBV5-1 and TRBJ2-3, with 8 bases aligning to TRBD1. This CDR3 contains 15 residues. Trimming took 4 bases from V and 5 from J; bases not matched to a gene: 9. Per the germline V gene, CDR1 is SGHRS and CDR2 is YFSETQ.

V usage is TRBV20-1 and J usage is TRBJ1-1; 7 nucleotides align to TRBD1. Germline V gives CDR1 DFQATT, CDR2 SNEGSKA (reference sequence). V shed 6 bases, J shed 5 bases, and the junction held 9 bases outside the gene matches. The CDR3 has 13 residues. As DNA, the CDR3 is TGCAGTGCCCAGCGGCAGGGGGGAACTGAAGCTTTCTTT. It codes for CSAQRQGGTEAFF.

This clonotype was seen many times. The V and J genes are TRBV29-1 and TRBJ2-1; 13 bases align to TRBD2. Germline V CDR1 and CDR2: SQVTM, ANQGSEA. V trimming: 7 bases; J trimming: 7 bases; junction bases outside the gene matches: 10. This CDR3 comprises 15 residues. The CDR3 protein is CSATPGLAGTNEQFF. The CDR3 DNA reads TGCAGCGCTACCCCGGGACTAGCGGGGACGAATGAGCAGTTCTTC.

This rearrangement joins TRBV19 to TRBJ1-4; D gene ambiguous. Germline loops: CDR1 LNHDA, CDR2 SQIVND (reference sequence). V was shortened by 2 bases and J by 8 bases, with 9 bases between the two germline ends. The CDR3 covers 13 residues. The CDR3 DNA sequence: TGTGCCAGTAGTATAACCGGCGGGGAAAAACTGTTTTTT. Protein sequence: CASSITGGEKLFF.

In this sample, this clonotype turned up a few times. The V call is TRBV20-1, the J call TRBJ1-2; tentative D call: TRBD1 (5 bases). Germline assignment: CDR1 DFQATT and CDR2 SNEGSKA (reference sequence). This CDR3 spans 14 amino acids. V lost 0 bases and J lost 0, with 8 bases in between. This CDR3 is CSAREGGTNYGYTF. Written as DNA, the CDR3 is TGCAGTGCTAGAGAGGGGGGGACTAACTATGGCTACACCTTC.

This clonotype appeared many times. The chain carries TRBV6-5 and TRBJ2-1; D is unresolved. V shed 0 bases and J shed 3 bases, with 3 bases lying between them. CDR1 and CDR2 from the germline V gene are MNHEY and SVGAGI. The CDR3 is made up of 13 amino acids. The CDR3 here is CASSYSGYNEQFF. The CDR3 bases are TGTGCCAGCAGTTACTCGGGCTACAATGAGCAGTTCTTC.

The V call is TRBV4-3, the J call TRBJ1-1, with D uncertain. The CDR3 consists of 13 residues. CDR1 LGHNA and CDR2 YSLEER come from the germline V gene. V lost 3 bases and J 5 bases, leaving 10 bases between the germline ends. The CDR3, as DNA: TGCGCCAGCAGCCACGGGGATCTTACTGAAGCTTTCTTT. Its protein product is CASSHGDLTEAFF.

V and J are TRBV12-3 or TRBV12-4 and TRBJ2-7; a possible D gene is TRBD2 (5 bases). The CDR3 is 15 amino acids. The V gene lost 5 bases and the J gene lost 0 bases, with 14 bases spanning the gap. This CDR3 is CASSQRSTSSYEQYF. The CDR3 DNA is TGTGCCAGCAGTCAACGATCTACTAGCTCCTACGAGCAGTACTTC.

This chain joins TRBV5-1 and TRBJ2-5; TRBD2 matches at 10 bases. This CDR3 is 15 amino acids long. Germline CDR1 and CDR2: SGHRS and YFSETQ. Trimming at V came to 3 bases and at J to 5 bases, leaving 7 bases not matched to a gene. The CDR3 is CASSSSAGGSETQYF. The CDR3, as DNA: TGCGCCAGCAGCTCCTCAGCGGGAGGGTCGGAGACCCAGTACTTC.

This clonotype was detected only a few times. CDR3 sequence reads: CASRTGGTFEQYF. The CDR3 DNA sequence: TGTGCCAGCAGGACAGGGGGCACGTTTGAGCAGTACTTC. V and J are TRBV28 and TRBJ2-7; TRBD1 matches at 10 bases. Germline V gene sequence: CDR1 MDHEN, CDR2 SYDVKM. Unmatched junction bases numbered 6, after V lost 6 bases and J lost 7 bases. This CDR3 spans 13 amino acids. The variable domain in full, completed from reference TRBV28 and TRBJ2-7, reads DVKVTQSSRYLVKRTGEKVFLECVQDMDHENMFWYRQDPGLGLRLIYFSYDVKMKEKGDIPEGYSVSREKKERFSLILESASTNQTSMYLCASRTGGTFEQYFGPGTRLTVT.

Many counts were recorded for this clonotype. The conserved phenylalanine or tryptophan is not found at the CDR3 terminus, so this likely reflects a read error. The DNA is left out, because the CDR3 cannot be placed on it with certainty; the CDR3 is given as TCRdb lists it. The CDR3 here is CASRQSGLAGGPVI. The chain combines TRBV5-1 with TRBJ2-1; the table gives TRBD2 as D, unverified against the DNA. The CDR3 adds up to 14 amino acids, both ends counted. Germline-derived CDR1 and CDR2 are SGHRS and YFSETQ.

This clonotype was counted many times. This chain links TRBV7-2 with TRBJ2-7; 8 bases are shared with TRBD2. V shed 3 bases and J 6 bases; nucleotides not matched to a gene: 7. Germline assignment: CDR1 SGHTA and CDR2 FQGNSA. The CDR3 has 14 residues. The CDR3 DNA sequence: TGTGCCAGCAGCTTCAAGCGGGAGAGCTTCGAGCAGTACTTC. Translated: CASSFKRESFEQYF.

This clonotype turned up a few times. This chain uses TRBV11-2 with TRBJ2-6; D gene ambiguous. Germline lookup yields CDR1 SGHAT and CDR2 FQNNGV. The CDR3 length is 17 residues. The V end was cut by 1 base, the J end by 0 bases, with 10 bases between. CDR3 residues: CASSLGVGHSGANVLTF. CDR3 sequence (DNA): TGTGCCAGCAGCTTAGGAGTAGGGCACTCTGGGGCCAACGTCCTGACTTTC. Combining the CDR3 with reference TRBV11-2 and TRBJ2-6 gives the whole variable domain EAGVAQSPRYKIIEKRQSVAFWCNPISGHATLYWYQQILGQGPKLLIQFQNNGVVDDSQLPKDRFSAERLKGVDSTLKIQPAKLEDSAVYLCASSLGVGHSGANVLTFGAGSRLTVL.

This clonotype was seen at least ten times. J is TRBJ2-2 and V is TRBV6-6, with D tentatively TRBD2 (6 bases). Trimming left V 4 bases short and J 3 bases short, with 18 bases between. The germline V gene has CDR1 MNHNY and CDR2 SVGAGI (reference sequence). There are 17 residues in the CDR3. The CDR3 nucleotides read TGTGCCAGCAGTTCCTTGGGGGGTTGGGACTACACCGGGGAGCTGTTTTTT. It specifies CASSSLGGWDYTGELFF.

Written as DNA, the CDR3 is TGTGCCAGCAGCCCGGGGGGGGGCTGGGGTGAGCAGTTCTTC. Encoded protein: CASSPGGGWGEQFF. This chain uses TRBV7-7 with TRBJ2-1, with 8 bases identical to TRBD2. J lost 9 bases, V lost 5 bases, and 9 bases had no gene match. The CDR3 runs to 14 residues. CDR1 is SSHAT and CDR2 is FNYEAQ in the germline V gene (reference sequence).

At least ten counts were recorded for this clonotype. The V gene is TRBV24-1, the J gene TRBJ1-2; 9 bases are shared with TRBD1. V gave up 3 bases and J gave up 3 bases; unmatched junction bases: 10. This CDR3 spans 17 amino acids. From germline, CDR1 is KGHDR and CDR2 SFDVKD. CDR3: CATSDPGQGKGDYGYTF. CDR3 nucleotide sequence: TGTGCCACCAGTGATCCGGGACAGGGAAAGGGGGACTATGGCTACACCTTC.

In this sample, this clonotype turned up a few times. CDR3 bases: TGTGCCAGCACCGTCGCCGGGACAGGGGGCGACGAGCAGTACTTC. Its translation is CASTVAGTGGDEQYF. The rearrangement joins TRBV28 to TRBJ2-7, with 12 bases fitting TRBD1. The CDR3 contains 15 residues. Germline loops: CDR1 MDHEN, CDR2 SYDVKM. Trimming at V came to 7 bases and at J to 5 bases, leaving 9 bases not matched to a gene. Combining the CDR3 with reference TRBV28 and TRBJ2-7 gives the whole variable domain DVKVTQSSRYLVKRTGEKVFLECVQDMDHENMFWYRQDPGLGLRLIYFSYDVKMKEKGDIPEGYSVSREKKERFSLILESASTNQTSMYLCASTVAGTGGDEQYFGPGTRLTVT.

V gene TRBV7-2 combines with J gene TRBJ1-5; D is uncertain. CDR3 size: 13 residues. Deletions cut 3 bases from V and 9 bases from J, with 12 bases between. Germline CDR1 SGHTA, CDR2 FQGNSA. The chain's CDR3 is CASSLGEQRPQHF. The CDR3 DNA reads TGTGCCAGCAGCTTGGGTGAGCAAAGGCCCCAGCATTTT.

J is TRBJ2-6 and V is TRBV20-1; D not certain. The CDR3 consists of 14 residues. V was clipped by 2 bases and J by 4 bases, with 9 bases between them. CDR1 is DFQATT, CDR2 SNEGSKA, per germline (reference sequence). The CDR3 here is CSARYVPGANVLTF. CDR3 DNA sequence: TGCAGTGCTAGATACGTCCCCGGGGCCAACGTCCTGACTTTC.

CDR3 DNA sequence: TGTGCCACCGTAGTAGGGGGGCAGGCGAAGGCCCCTTTCACAGATACGCAGTATTTT. Translating it yields CATVVGGQAKAPFTDTQYF. The V call is TRBV28, the J call TRBJ2-3; D is perhaps TRBD1 or TRBD2 (6 bases each). This CDR3 has 19 amino acids. V was clipped by 10 bases and J by 2 bases, with 31 bases between them. Germline values: CDR1 MDHEN, CDR2 SYDVKM.

This clonotype has ten or more counts. V usage is TRBV6-5 and J usage is TRBJ1-5; no firm D call. Germline V CDR1 and CDR2: MNHEY, SVGAGI. This CDR3 comprises 13 residues. Trimming took off 11 bases at V and 6 bases at J, with 17 bases between the two ends. DNA of the CDR3: TGTGCCGGGATCGGGCCTCCTGGTCAGCCCCAGCATTTT. Translating it yields CAGIGPPGQPQHF.

The rearrangement joins TRBV20-1 to TRBJ2-5, with a weak D call TRBD2 (5 bases). V was clipped by 3 bases and J by 5 bases, with 10 bases between them. CDR1 and CDR2 from the germline V gene are DFQATT and SNEGSKA (reference sequence). The length of the CDR3 is 12 residues. The CDR3 protein is CSAREAWETQYF. CDR3 coding DNA: TGCAGTGCTAGGGAGGCGTGGGAGACCCAGTACTTC.

This clonotype came up many times. A junction end diverges from the germline sequence, so it may reflect a read error. The rearrangement joins TRBV3-1 to TRBJ2-3; 8 bases match TRBD2. The CDR3 contains 14 residues. Germline CDR1 reads LGHDT; CDR2 reads YNNKEL (reference sequence). The CDR3 reads CASSQAGGTDTQYF. In nucleotides, the CDR3 is TGCGCCAGCAGCCAAGCGGGGGGCACAGATACGCAGTATTTT.

This clonotype has more than one count but fewer than ten. The V and J genes are TRBV6-5 and TRBJ2-6; maybe TRBD1 (7 bases). From germline, CDR1 is MNHEY and CDR2 SVGAGI. This CDR3 comprises 19 residues. Trimming pared 7 bases from V and 2 bases from J, leaving 24 bases between. The CDR3 region has the DNA TGTGCCAGCACTAATACTGGGGGAGGTAGGGGGCCTGGGGCCAACGTCCTGACTTTC. Translation: CASTNTGGGRGPGANVLTF.

This chain joins TRBV5-1 and TRBJ2-6; the D is unclear. The CDR3 runs to 17 residues. Germline V gene sequence: CDR1 SGHRS, CDR2 YFSETQ. The V and J ends lost 4 bases and 0 bases respectively, with 14 bases between them. CDR3 nucleotide sequence: TGCGCCAGCAGCCCAAACCCGGGTCGCTCTGGGGCCAACGTCCTGACTTTC. The encoded protein is CASSPNPGRSGANVLTF.

This clonotype occurred many times. The V and J genes are TRBV6-5 and TRBJ2-3, with D possibly being TRBD2 (6 bases). The CDR3 spans 16 residues. Germline CDR1 MNHEY, CDR2 SVGAGI. Trimming took 2 bases from V and 4 from J, leaving 16 bases between them. The CDR3 here is CASSYLNAGLSDTQYF. CDR3 coding DNA: TGTGCCAGCAGTTACCTGAACGCGGGACTGTCAGATACGCAGTATTTT.

The V call is TRBV6-6, the J call TRBJ1-5, with 8 bases fitting TRBD1. CDR3 size: 16 residues. Germline assignment: CDR1 MNHNY and CDR2 SVGAGI (reference sequence). Trimming at V came to 4 bases and at J to 11 bases, leaving 16 bases not matched to a gene. Here the CDR3 reads CASSSLTQGGDSSQHF. Here the CDR3 DNA reads TGTGCCAGCAGTTCCCTCACACAGGGGGGGGATTCTTCCCAGCATTTT.

As concerns this clonotype: A much larger clonotype is one base distant, so this may be a read error. This chain connects TRBV12-3 or TRBV12-4 to TRBJ2-1, with TRBD2 matching 12 bases. V lost 5 bases to trimming and J lost 6 bases; unmatched junction nucleotides: 11. The CDR3 runs 17 residues. In nucleotides, the CDR3 is TGTGCCAGCAGTCCGACTAGCGGGAGAGGTCGGAGCAATGAGCAGTTCTTC. It yields the protein CASSPTSGRGRSNEQFF.

This rearrangement joins TRBV7-9 to TRBJ2-7; D perhaps matches TRBD2 (6 bases). The CDR3 runs to 16 residues. The ends were cut back, 5 bases at V and 0 bases at J, with 17 bases in the middle. From germline, CDR1 is SEHNR and CDR2 FQNEAQ (reference sequence). The DNA of the CDR3 is TGTGCCAGCAGCCAGTGGGGGTTAGCGGACTCCTACGAGCAGTACTTC. It specifies CASSQWGLADSYEQYF.